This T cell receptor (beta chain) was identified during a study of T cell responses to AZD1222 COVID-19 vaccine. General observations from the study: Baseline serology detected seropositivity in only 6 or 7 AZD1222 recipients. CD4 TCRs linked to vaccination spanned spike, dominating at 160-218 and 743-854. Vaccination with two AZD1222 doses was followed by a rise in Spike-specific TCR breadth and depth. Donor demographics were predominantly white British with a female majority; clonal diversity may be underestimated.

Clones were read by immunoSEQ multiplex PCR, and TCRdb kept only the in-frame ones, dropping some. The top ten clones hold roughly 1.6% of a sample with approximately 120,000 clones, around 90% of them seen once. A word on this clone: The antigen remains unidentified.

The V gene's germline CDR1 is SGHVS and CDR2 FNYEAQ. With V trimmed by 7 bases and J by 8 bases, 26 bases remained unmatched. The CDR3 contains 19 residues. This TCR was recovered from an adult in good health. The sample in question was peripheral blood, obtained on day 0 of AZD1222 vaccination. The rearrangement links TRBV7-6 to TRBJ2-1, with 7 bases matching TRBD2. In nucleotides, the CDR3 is TGTGCCAGCACCTCACTCTTAGGGTCGGCGGGAGTTTATGACGATGAGCAGTTCTTC. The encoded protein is CASTSLLGSAGVYDDEQFF.